This TCR beta chain was sequenced for a study of OX40 agonist ivuxolimab in advanced cancers. For the study in its entirety: Ivuxolimab was an agonistic, fully human IgG2 monoclonal antibody directed against OX40 (CD134), a costimulatory receptor. Intravenous ivuxolimab was administered to patients every 2 weeks at six dose levels: 0.01, 0.1, 0.3, 1.5, 3 and 10 mg/kg. Of the roughly 50 dose-escalation patients, hepatocellular carcinoma was present in roughly 19, melanoma in some 15, renal cell carcinoma in 9 and head and neck cancer in 9. In the dose-escalation cohort, 70% to 85% of patients were male, and the mean age was approximately 60 years, with a range of 23 to 79. Patients were allowed to have had prior anti-PD-1, anti-PD-L1 or anti-CTLA-4 therapy, and 40% of the dose-escalation patients had been treated with checkpoint inhibitors. Three dose-escalation patients achieved partial responses, one with hepatocellular carcinoma and two with cutaneous melanoma. Peripheral TCRbeta sequencing aimed to test whether ivuxolimab altered TCR sequence diversity and caused clonal T-cell expansion. The paper covers the monotherapy dose-escalation part of the phase I ivuxolimab trial, which included N ≈ 50 patients.

To sequence the TCRbeta CDR3 region, genomic DNA was isolated from the sorted cells. TCRbeta CDR3 regions were sequenced using the immunoSEQ Assay. The table comes from immuneACCESS by way of TCRdb, which keeps in-frame sequences with V and J called. Part of the clones is missing from these tables; in studies checked, under half for an unresolved V gene and the rest for unknown reasons. This sample holds 100,000 or so clones; 85% to 90% were observed only once. The ten top clones hold around 1.8% of the sample. The trial excluded patients who had a history of autoimmune disease or were on systemic immunosuppression. Peripheral blood for TCR sequencing was collected from all dose cohorts at baseline, on cycle 4 day 1, and on cycle 7 day 1. The samples were taken from a phase I, first-in-human, multicenter, open-label dose-escalation trial of ivuxolimab. Adults with locally advanced or metastatic head and neck squamous cell, hepatocellular, melanoma or renal cell carcinoma were enrolled in the trial. CD4+ and CD8+ T cells were sorted separately from peripheral blood before TCR sequencing.

Points the paper makes about the study in general: Low levels of normalized T-cell clonal expansion were also seen in some nonresponding patients. In the 0.1-3.0 mg/kg groups, partial responders were among the patients with the lowest normalized peripheral clonal expansion, particularly in CD8+ T cells. At doses of 0.1 to 3.0 mg/kg, clonal expansion of both CD4+ and CD8+ blood T cells was observed from baseline to week 6. Which antigens the clonally expanded peripheral T cells were specific for was not determined. On average, CD8+ T cells showed more expanded clones than CD4+ T cells after ivuxolimab.

This clone came up a few times. There is no known antigen for this receptor. The record has no base qualities; no much larger clone is one base away. CDR1 and CDR2 are read off the germline V gene as SGHTA and FQGTGA. After removal of 0 bases from V and 1 base from J, the junction retains 0 bases not matched to a gene. From cysteine to phenylalanine, the CDR3 is 15 amino acids long. The retained sequence is limited to the CDR3, 45 bases, with the frame set at the first base. The starting material was CD4+ or CD8+ T cells sorted from blood, obtained in a trial of the OX40 agonist ivuxolimab. The receptor's source is an adult with an advanced solid tumor such as melanoma, head and neck, liver or kidney cancer. Recombination connected TRBV7-3 to TRBJ2-1, with 7 central nucleotides matching TRBD2. Here the CDR3 is given as CASSLTGGSYNEQFF. The nucleotides are TGTGCCAGCAGCTTAACGGGGGGGTCCTACAATGAGCAGTTCTTC.